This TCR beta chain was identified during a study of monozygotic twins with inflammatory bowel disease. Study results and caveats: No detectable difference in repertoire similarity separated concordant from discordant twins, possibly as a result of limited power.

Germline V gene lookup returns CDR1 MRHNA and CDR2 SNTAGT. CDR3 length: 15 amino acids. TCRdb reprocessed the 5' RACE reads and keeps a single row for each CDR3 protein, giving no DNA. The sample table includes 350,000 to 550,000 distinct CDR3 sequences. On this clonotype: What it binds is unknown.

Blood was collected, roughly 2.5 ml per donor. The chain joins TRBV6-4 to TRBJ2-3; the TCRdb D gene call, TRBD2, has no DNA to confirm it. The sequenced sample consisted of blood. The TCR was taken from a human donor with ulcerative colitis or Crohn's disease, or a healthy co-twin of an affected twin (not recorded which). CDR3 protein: CASSDRGVGTDTQYF.